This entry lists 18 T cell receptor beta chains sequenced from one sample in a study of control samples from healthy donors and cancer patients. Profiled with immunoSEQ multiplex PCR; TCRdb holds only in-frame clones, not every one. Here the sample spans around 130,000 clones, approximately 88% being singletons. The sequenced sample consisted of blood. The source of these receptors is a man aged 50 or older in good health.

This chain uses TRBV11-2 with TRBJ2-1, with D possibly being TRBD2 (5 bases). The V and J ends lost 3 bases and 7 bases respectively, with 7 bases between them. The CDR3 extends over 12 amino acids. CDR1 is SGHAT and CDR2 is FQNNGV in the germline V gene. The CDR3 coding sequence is TGTGCCAGCAGCTTTACGGGAAATGAGCAGTTCTTC. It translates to CASSFTGNEQFF.

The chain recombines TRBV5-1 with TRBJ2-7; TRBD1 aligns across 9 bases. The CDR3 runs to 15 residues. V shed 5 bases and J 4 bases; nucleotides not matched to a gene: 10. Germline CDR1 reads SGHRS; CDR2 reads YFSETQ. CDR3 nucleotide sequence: TGCGCCAGCAGTCCTTCCGACAGGGGGGGATACGAGCAGTACTTC. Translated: CASSPSDRGGYEQYF.

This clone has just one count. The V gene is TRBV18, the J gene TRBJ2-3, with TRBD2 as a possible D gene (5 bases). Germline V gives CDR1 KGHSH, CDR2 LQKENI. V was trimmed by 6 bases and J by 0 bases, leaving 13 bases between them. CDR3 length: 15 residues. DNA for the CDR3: TGTGCCAGCTCGCCGGTCGGGGTGAGCACAGATACGCAGTATTTT. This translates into CASSPVGVSTDTQYF.

CDR3 sequence: CASSPGPSGEKLFF. The CDR3 nucleotides read TGTGCCAGCAGCCCCGGGCCGTCTGGGGAAAAACTGTTTTTT. The chain recombines TRBV5-4 with TRBJ1-4; D gene unclear. Trimming left V 4 bases short and J 8 bases short, with 15 bases between. The CDR3 length is 14 residues. Germline CDR1 SGHNT, CDR2 YYREEE (reference sequence).

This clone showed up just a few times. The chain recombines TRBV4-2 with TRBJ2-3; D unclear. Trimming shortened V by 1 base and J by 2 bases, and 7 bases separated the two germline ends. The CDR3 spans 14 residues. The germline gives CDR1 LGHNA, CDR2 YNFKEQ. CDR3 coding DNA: TGTGCCAGCAGCCAAGCCAGGCACACAGATACGCAGTATTTT. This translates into CASSQARHTDTQYF.

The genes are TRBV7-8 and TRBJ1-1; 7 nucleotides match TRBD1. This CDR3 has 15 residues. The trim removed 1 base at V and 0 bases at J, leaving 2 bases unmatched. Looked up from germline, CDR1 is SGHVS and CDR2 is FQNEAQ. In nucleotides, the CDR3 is TGTGCCAGCAGCTTAGACAGGGGAGTGAACACTGAAGCTTTCTTT. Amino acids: CASSLDRGVNTEAFF.

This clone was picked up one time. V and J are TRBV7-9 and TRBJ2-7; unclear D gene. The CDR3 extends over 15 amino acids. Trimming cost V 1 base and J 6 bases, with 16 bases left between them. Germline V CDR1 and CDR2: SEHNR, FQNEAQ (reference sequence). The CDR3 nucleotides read TGTGCCAGCAGCTTAGTCCCCGTAAGGATATCCGAGCAGTACTTC. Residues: CASSLVPVRISEQYF.

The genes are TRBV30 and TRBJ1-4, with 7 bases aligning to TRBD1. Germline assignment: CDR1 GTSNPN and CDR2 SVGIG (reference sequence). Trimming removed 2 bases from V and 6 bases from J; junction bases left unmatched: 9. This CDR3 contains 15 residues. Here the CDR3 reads CAWSPQQGFYEKLFF. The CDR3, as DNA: TGTGCCTGGAGTCCACAACAGGGGTTCTATGAAAAACTGTTTTTT. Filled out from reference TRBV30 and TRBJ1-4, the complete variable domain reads SQTIHQWPATLVQPVGSPLSLECTVEGTSNPNLYWYRQAAGRGLQLLFYSVGIGQISSEVPQNLSASRPQDRQFILSSKKLLLSDSGFYLCAWSPQQGFYEKLFFGSGTQLSVL.

The CDR3 nucleotides read TGTGCCACCAGTAGACCCAACTACGAGCAGTACTTC. This gives the protein CATSRPNYEQYF. This chain uses TRBV15 with TRBJ2-7; no definite D call. Trimming shortened V by 6 bases and J by 3 bases, and 9 bases separated the two germline ends. The CDR3 has 12 residues. Germline V gene lookup returns CDR1 LNHNV and CDR2 YYDKDF (reference sequence).

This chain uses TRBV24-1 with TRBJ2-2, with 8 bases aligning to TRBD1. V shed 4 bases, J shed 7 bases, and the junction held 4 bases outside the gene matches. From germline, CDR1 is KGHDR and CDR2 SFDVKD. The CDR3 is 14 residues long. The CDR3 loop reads CATSENRGSGELFF. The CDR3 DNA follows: TGTGCCACCAGTGAGAACAGGGGGAGCGGGGAGCTGTTTTTT.

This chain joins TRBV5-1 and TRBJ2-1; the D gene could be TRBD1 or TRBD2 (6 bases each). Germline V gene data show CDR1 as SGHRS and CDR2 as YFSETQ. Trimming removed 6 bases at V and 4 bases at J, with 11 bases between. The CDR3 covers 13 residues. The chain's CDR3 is CASKEGQYNEQFF. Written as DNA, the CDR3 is TGCGCCAGCAAGGAGGGACAATACAATGAGCAGTTCTTC.

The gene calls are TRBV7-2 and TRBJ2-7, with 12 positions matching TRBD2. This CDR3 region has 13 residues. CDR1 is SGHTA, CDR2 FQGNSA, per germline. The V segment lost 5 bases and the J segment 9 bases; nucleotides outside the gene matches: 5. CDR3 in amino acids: CASSLGLAGRQYF. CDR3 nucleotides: TGTGCCAGCAGCCTAGGACTAGCGGGGCGGCAGTACTTC.

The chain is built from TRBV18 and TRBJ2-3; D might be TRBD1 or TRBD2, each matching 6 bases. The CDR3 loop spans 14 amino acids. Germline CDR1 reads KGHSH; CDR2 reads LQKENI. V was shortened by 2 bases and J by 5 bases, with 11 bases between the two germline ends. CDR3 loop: CASSPGGRIDTQYF. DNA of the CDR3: TGTGCCAGCTCACCAGGGGGGCGAATAGATACGCAGTATTTT.

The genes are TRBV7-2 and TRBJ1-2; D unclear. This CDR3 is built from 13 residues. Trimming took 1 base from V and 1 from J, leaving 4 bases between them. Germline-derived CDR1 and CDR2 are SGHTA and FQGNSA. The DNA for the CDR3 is TGTGCCAGCAGCTTAGTATATAACTATGGCTACACCTTC. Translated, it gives CASSLVYNYGYTF.

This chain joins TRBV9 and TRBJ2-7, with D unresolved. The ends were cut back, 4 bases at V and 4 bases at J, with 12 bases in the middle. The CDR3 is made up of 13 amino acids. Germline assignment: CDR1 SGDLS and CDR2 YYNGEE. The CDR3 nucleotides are TGTGCCAGCAGCAAAGGCAGTAAATACGAGCAGTACTTC. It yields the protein CASSKGSKYEQYF.

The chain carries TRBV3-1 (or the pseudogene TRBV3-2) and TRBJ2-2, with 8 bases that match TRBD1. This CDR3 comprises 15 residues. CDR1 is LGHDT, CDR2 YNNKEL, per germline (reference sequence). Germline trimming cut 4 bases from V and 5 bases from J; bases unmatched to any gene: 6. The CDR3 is CASSPLTGGTGELFF. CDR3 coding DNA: TGTGCCAGCAGCCCCTTAACAGGGGGGACCGGGGAGCTGTTTTTT.

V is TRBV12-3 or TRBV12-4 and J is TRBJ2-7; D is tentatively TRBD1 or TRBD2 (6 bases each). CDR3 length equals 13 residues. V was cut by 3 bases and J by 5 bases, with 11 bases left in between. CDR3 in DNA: TGTGCCAGCAGTTTGGAGGGGGTCCACGAGCAGTACTTC. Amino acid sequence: CASSLEGVHEQYF.

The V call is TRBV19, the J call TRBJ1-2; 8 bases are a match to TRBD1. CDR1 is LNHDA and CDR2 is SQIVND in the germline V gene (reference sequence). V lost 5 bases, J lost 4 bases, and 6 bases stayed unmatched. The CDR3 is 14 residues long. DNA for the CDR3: TGTGCCAGTAGTCCGGACAGGGTAATCTATGGCTACACCTTC. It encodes CASSPDRVIYGYTF.